What follows describes a single T cell receptor beta chain. Its antigen remains unidentified. The data originate from a study of OX40 agonist ivuxolimab in advanced cancers. Study-wide points: Still undetermined is the antigen specificity of the expanded peripheral T cells.

The V gene lost 1 base and the J gene lost 2 bases, with 11 bases spanning the gap. Per the germline V gene, CDR1 is SGHVS and CDR2 is FQNEAQ. CDR3 length: 15 amino acids. The method was immunoSEQ multiplex PCR; TCRdb's version includes in-frame clones alone and lacks a portion of them. Of 60,000 to 85,000 clones listed, around four fifths are singletons. This sample comprised CD4+ or CD8+ T cells sorted from blood, obtained in a trial of the OX40 agonist ivuxolimab. The rearrangement uses TRBV7-8 and TRBJ1-1; no definite D call. The TCR sequence derives from an adult with an advanced solid tumor such as melanoma, head and neck, liver or kidney cancer. CDR3 sequence: CASSLGQLLNTEAFF. Here the CDR3 DNA reads TGTGCCAGCAGCTTAGGTCAGCTGCTCAACACTGAAGCTTTCTTT.